This T cell receptor beta chain was sequenced during a study of blood T cell repertoires in COVID-19. Overall study context: Donors in the United States, Italy and Spain gave samples during acute or convalescent COVID-19. The analysed material was cDNA or gDNA that came from T cells, B-cell-depleted T cells, or PBMCs.

The CDR3 is made up of 18 amino acids. The J segment lost 1 base and the V segment lost 3 bases, leaving 6 bases of the junction unmatched. The germline V gene encodes CDR1 SGHRS and CDR2 YFSETQ. Data came from immunoSEQ multiplex PCR; TCRdb stores just in-frame clones and leaves some out. The data contain around 69,000 clones, 70% to 90% of them seen just once; the ten biggest clones take up 20% to 25%. The V and J genes are TRBV5-1 and TRBJ2-3; TRBD2 agrees at 15 bases. The sequence was obtained from a man in his forties or fifties with acute or convalescent COVID-19. Specimen: peripheral blood. This chain's CDR3 is CASSSGLAGGPRTDTQYF. CDR3 DNA: TGCGCCAGCAGCTCAGGACTAGCGGGGGGGCCTCGCACAGATACGCAGTATTTT.